This TCR beta chain stems from a study of T cells expressing NK-cell markers. Looking at the study overall: The study drew TCR beta repertoires from sorted CD3+CD56+NKG2C+, CD3+CD56+NKG2C- and CD3+CD56-NKG2C+ T cells.

From germline, CDR1 is SGHKS and CDR2 YYEKEE (reference sequence). This CDR3 spans 19 amino acids. UMIs accompanied the 5'RACE template switching by which TCR beta cDNA was made. TCRdb processed the 5' RACE reads again and assigns one entry to each CDR3 protein, with no DNA. This table holds some 500,000 distinct CDR3 sequences. The V gene is TRBV5-5, the J gene TRBJ1-5; the D gene TCRdb calls, TRBD1, cannot be checked with no DNA. This sequence was found in a woman between 45 and 65 years old in good health. Sequencing was performed on blood T cells: a sorted CD56 or NKG2C T cell subset, CD4+ or CD8+ T cells, or bulk PBMC T cells (not recorded which). CDR3 sequence reads: CASSWGPSRERGINQPQHF.